This TCR beta chain derives from a study of sequential checkpoint blockade in melanoma. At the level of the study: First-line arms were nivolumab then ipilimumab, or the reverse, randomized 1:1. Maintenance nivolumab came after either treatment sequence.

Measured with immunoSEQ multiplex PCR; TCRdb has only the in-frame clones, and not every one. Of over 9,500 clones listed, roughly 80% are singletons. The CDR3 has 16 residues. Per germline, CDR1 MRHNA and CDR2 SNTAGT. Trimming at V came to 3 bases and at J to 5 bases, leaving 9 bases not matched to a gene. The sample's treatment: randomized to nivolumab then ipilimumab (arm A) or the reverse (arm B). No patient had prior DNA-damaging chemotherapy. PBMC sorting kept live CD3+CD8+ cells without CD19 or CD56. The specimen comprised CD8+ T cells sorted from blood (inferred from file names), sampled from a patient given nivolumab and ipilimumab in sequence. V and J are TRBV6-4 and TRBJ2-1; TRBD2 agrees at 8 bases. The receptor was derived from a human donor with melanoma. CDR3 in DNA: TGTGCCAGCAGTGAAAAAGCGGGAGCAGGGAACAATGAGCAGTTCTTC. Its protein product is CASSEKAGAGNNEQFF.